This entry features one T cell receptor beta chain sequence. This clone was found a few times. Its antigen is unknown. It has no much larger one-base neighbor in the sample; base qualities were not kept. The CDR3 spans 12 residues, from the cysteine through the phenylalanine. The sequence is cut down to CDR3 DNA, 36 bases in frame from base 1. V lost 2 bases and J lost 5 bases; the stretch between them is 4 bases long. The germline V gene (reference sequence) specifies SEHNR as CDR1 and FQNEAQ as CDR2. TCRbeta CDR3 regions were amplified from genomic DNA by means of the immunoSEQ Assay, a bias-controlled multiplex PCR. The paper's processing steps were these. Nucleated cell counts per sample were estimated from amplification of reference gene primers within the assay. To quantify the absolute abundance of each unique TCRbeta CDR3 rearrangement, sequence reads were collapsed and filtered. Productive Simpson clonality was computed per sample as the square root of Simpson's diversity index over productive rearrangements. TCRdb retrieved this table from immuneACCESS and kept in-frame rearrangements only. Not all clones are present; in checked studies, unresolved V genes account for under half, and no reason is known for the remainder. The V and J calls and the clone size are those of that table, but D and trimming were determined from the DNA. The sample includes 75,000 to 90,000 clones, with 88% observed a single time. The top ten hold around 10% of the sample.

This sample was taken from a study of blood T cell repertoires in COVID-19 (dated by TCRdb to the early 2020s). Regarding the study in general: Samples from collaborators originated in the United States, Italy and Spain and spanned both the acute and convalescent phases of COVID-19. The material from the prospective study consisted of cDNA or gDNA derived from T cells, B-cell-depleted T cells, or PBMCs. Subjects who had been exposed to COVID-19, were actively infected with it, or had recovered from it provided the deeply sampled blood TCRbeta repertoires that made up the dataset. The repertoires were made available in a free public database intended to serve as a resource for research on the immune response to SARS-CoV-2. Samples were obtained from the ongoing ImmuneRACE study (first 160 participants) and from over 1,000 subjects provided by 6 global collaborators. A de-identified subject ID, COVID-19 status, age in years and sex were almost always included in the sample metadata. Where HLA class I and class II types were available, the types were taken from metadata supplied by the sample provider, not from assay-based typing.

Here is what the overall study found, with its caveats: The amount of clinical and demographic metadata varied by source and participant and was provided uncurated.

Each collaborating institution followed its own protocols to collect whole blood in K2EDTA tubes. For TCRbeta analysis, collaborator samples were shipped as frozen whole blood, as isolated PBMCs, or as DNA extracted from either sample type. Specimen: peripheral blood. This receptor was taken from a man older than 75 with acute or convalescent COVID-19. The sequence is built from TRBV7-9 and TRBJ1-5; there is no confident call for the D gene. The CDR3 reads as follows: CASSLQDQPQHF. At the DNA level, the sequence is TGTGCCAGCAGCTTACAGGATCAGCCCCAGCATTTT.